This record looks at one TCR beta chain sequence and its context. The sample belongs to a study of response to subunit inactivated influenza vaccine. TCRdb called the RT-PCR reads again in MiXCR, with one record for every CDR3 protein. The sample includes about 160,000 distinct CDR3 sequences, about a tenth of them seen just once. The CDR3 is 15 amino acids. V lost 0 bases and J 4 bases, leaving 12 bases between the germline ends. Looked up from germline, CDR1 is MGHRA and CDR2 is YSYEKL. The chain links TRBV4-1 to TRBJ1-2, with unresolved D. Sample: non-naive T cells sorted from PBMCs, taken 40 to 50 days after vaccination. The clonotype comes from a man aged 50-59 years who received an inactivated influenza vaccine. The DNA for the CDR3 is TGCGCCAGCAGCCAAGAATGGTCGAACCGCTATGGCTACACCTTC. It translates to CASSQEWSNRYGYTF.